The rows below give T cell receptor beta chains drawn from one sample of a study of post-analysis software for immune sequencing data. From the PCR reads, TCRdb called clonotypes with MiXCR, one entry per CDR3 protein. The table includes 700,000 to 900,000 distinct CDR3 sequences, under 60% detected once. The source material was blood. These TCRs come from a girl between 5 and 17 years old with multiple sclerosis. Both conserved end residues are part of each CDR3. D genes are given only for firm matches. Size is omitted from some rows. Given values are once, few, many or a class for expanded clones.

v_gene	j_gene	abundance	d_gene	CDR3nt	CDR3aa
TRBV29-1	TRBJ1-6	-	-	TGCAGCGTCCAGGCAGAGGGCTTTGGTTCACCCCTCCACTTT	CSVQAEGFGSPLHF
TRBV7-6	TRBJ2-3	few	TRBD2	TGTGCCAGCAGCTTAGAAGGCCTAGCGGGAGACTACACAGATACGCAGTATTTT	CASSLEGLAGDYTDTQYF
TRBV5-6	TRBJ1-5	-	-	TGTGCCAGCAGCTTTTCTGGGCTTTATCAGCCCCAGCATTTT	CASSFSGLYQPQHF
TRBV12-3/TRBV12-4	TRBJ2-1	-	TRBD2	TGTGCCAGCAGTTTTCTAGCGGGAGGGTGGAATGAGCAGTTCTTC	CASSFLAGGWNEQFF
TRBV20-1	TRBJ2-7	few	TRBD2	TGCAGTGTTCCCGCGGGAGTCGGGTACGAGCAGTACTTC	CSVPAGVGYEQYF
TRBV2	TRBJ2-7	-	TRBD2	TGTGCCAGAAGCGGGACGGCGGACCTCTACGAGCAGTACTTC	CARSGTADLYEQYF
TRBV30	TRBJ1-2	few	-	TGTGCCTGGAGTCCCACCAGGGGAGTGGGGGGCTACACCTTC	CAWSPTRGVGGYTF
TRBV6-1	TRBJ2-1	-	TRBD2	TGTGCCAGCAGCCCCGGAGGGCTAGCGGAGCCGAGCTCCTACAATGAGCAGTTCTTC	CASSPGGLAEPSSYNEQFF
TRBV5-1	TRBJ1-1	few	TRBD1	TGCGCCAGCAGCACCGGGACAGAGAACACTGAAGCTTTCTTT	CASSTGTENTEAFF
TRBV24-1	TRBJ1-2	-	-	TGTGCCACCAGTGACCCTTCCCTTCGCGACTACACCTTC	CATSDPSLRDYTF
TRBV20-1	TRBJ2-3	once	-	TGCAGTGCTAGAGAACAGACCACAGATACGCAGTATTTT	CSAREQTTDTQYF
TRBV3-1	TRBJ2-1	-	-	TGTGCCAGCAGCTATCAGGGGTACAATGAGCAGTTCTTC	CASSYQGYNEQFF
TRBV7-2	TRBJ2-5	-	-	TGTGCCAGCAGCTTAAGGCGCCTAGGACAAGAAAAAGAGACCCAGTACTTC	CASSLRRLGQEKETQYF
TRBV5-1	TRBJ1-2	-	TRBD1	TGCGCCAGCAGCTTGGATCGGACAGGGGCCGTCTACACCTTC	CASSLDRTGAVYTF